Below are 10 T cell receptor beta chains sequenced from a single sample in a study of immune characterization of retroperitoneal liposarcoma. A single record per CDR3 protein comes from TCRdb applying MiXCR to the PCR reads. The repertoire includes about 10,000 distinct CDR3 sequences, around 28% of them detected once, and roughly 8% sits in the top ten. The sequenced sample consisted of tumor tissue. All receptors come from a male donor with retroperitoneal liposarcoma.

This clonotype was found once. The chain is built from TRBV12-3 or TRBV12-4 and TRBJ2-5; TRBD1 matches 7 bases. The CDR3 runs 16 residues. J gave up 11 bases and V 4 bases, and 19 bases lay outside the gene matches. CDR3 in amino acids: CASSSTGVSQYNEQYF. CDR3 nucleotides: TGTGCCAGCAGTTCAACAGGGGTCTCCCAATACAATGAGCAGTACTTC.

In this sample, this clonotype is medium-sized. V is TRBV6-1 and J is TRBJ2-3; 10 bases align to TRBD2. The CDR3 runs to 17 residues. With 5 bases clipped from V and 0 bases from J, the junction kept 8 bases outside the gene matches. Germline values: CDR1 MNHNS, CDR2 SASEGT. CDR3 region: CASSSSGGTLSTDTQYF. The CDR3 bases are TGTGCCAGCAGTTCTAGCGGGGGCACCCTCAGCACAGATACGCAGTATTTT.

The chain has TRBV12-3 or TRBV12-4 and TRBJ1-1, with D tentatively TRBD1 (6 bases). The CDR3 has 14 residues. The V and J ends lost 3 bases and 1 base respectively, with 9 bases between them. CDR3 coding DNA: TGTGCCAGCAGTTTCCCGACAGGGAACACTGAAGCTTTCTTT. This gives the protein CASSFPTGNTEAFF.

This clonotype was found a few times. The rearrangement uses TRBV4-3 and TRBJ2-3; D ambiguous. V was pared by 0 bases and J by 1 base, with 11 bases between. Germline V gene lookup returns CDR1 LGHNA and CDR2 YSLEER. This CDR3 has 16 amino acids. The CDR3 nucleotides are TGCGCCAGCAGCCAAGATCGAGCGCTTGGCACAGATACGCAGTATTTT. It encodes CASSQDRALGTDTQYF.

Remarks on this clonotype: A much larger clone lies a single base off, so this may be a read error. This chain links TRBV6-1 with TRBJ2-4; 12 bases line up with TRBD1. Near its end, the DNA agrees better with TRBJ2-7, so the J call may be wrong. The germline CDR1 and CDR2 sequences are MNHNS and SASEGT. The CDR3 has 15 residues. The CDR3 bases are TGTACCAGCAGCATACCGGGACAGGGGGCTGACGAGCAGTACTTC. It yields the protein CTSSIPGQGADEQYF.

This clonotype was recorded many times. The CDR3: CASSLTGLARSTDTQYF. The CDR3 nucleotides read TGTGCCAGCAGCTTAACGGGACTAGCGCGGAGCACAGATACGCAGTATTTT. The chain joins TRBV7-3 to TRBJ2-3; 10 positions agree with TRBD2. Germline values: CDR1 SGHTA, CDR2 FQGTGA. This CDR3 contains 17 residues. The ends lost 0 bases at V and 0 bases at J; junction bases unmatched: 3. Full variable domain (remainder filled in from reference TRBV7-3 and TRBJ2-3): GAGVSQTPSNKVTEKGKYVELRCDPISGHTALYWYRQSLGQGPEFLIYFQGTGAADDSGLPNDRFFAVRPEGSVSTLKIQRTERGDSAVYLCASSLTGLARSTDTQYFGPGTRLTVL.

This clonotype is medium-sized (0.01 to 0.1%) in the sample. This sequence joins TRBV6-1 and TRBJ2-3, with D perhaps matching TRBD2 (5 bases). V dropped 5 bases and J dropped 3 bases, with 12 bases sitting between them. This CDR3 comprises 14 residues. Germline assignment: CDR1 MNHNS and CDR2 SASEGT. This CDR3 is CASSTSRGTDTQYF. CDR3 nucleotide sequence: TGTGCCAGCAGTACCTCACGGGGAACAGATACGCAGTATTTT.

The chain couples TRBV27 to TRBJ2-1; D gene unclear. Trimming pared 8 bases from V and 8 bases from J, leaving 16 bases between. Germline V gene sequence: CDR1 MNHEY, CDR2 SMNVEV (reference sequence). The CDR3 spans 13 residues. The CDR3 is CASRPSVIDEQFF. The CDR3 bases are TGTGCCAGCCGGCCTTCGGTTATTGATGAGCAGTTCTTC.

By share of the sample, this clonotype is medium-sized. CDR3 sequence reads: CASSYSRRQETQFF. The CDR3 nucleotides are TGTGCCAGCAGTTACTCCCGCAGGCAAGAGACCCAGTTCTTC. The rearrangement joins TRBV6-6 to TRBJ2-1; D call uncertain. Germline CDR1 reads MNHNY; CDR2 reads SVGAGI (reference sequence). This CDR3 has 14 amino acids. Trimming shortened V by 0 bases and J by 13 bases, and 16 bases separated the two germline ends.

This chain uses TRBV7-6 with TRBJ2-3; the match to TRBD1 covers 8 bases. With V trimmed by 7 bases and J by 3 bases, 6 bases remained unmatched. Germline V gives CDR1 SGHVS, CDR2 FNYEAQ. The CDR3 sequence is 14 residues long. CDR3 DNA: TGTGCCAGCACCCCCGACAGGGGAACAGATACGCAGTATTTT. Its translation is CASTPDRGTDTQYF.